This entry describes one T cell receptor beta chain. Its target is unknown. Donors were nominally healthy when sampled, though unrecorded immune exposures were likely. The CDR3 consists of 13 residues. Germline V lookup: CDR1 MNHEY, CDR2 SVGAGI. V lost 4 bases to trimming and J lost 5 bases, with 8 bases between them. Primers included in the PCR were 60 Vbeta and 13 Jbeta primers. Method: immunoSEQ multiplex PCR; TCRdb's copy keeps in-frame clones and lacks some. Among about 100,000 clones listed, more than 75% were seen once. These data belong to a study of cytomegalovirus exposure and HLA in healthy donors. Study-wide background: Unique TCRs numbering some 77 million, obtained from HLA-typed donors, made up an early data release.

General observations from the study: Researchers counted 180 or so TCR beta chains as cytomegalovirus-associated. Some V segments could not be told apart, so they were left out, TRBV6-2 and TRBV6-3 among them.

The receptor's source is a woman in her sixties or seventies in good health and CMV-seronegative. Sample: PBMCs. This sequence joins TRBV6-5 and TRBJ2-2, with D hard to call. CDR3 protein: CASSLEFTGELFF. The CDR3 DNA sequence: TGTGCCAGCAGTTTAGAGTTTACCGGGGAGCTGTTTTTT.